The text below deals with one T cell receptor beta chain. This clone has just one count. Its antigen specificity is not known. Per-nucleotide qualities are absent, and no much larger clonotype sits a single base away. Trimming takes 3 bases from V and 14 bases from J, and the germline ends sit 16 bases apart. The CDR3 has 13 amino acids, counting the end cysteine and phenylalanine. This entry keeps only the CDR3 DNA: 39 bases, framed from base 1. These data come from a study of blood T cell repertoires in COVID-19 (dated by TCRdb to the early 2020s). For the wider study: Collaborator samples came from the United States, Italy and Spain and covered acute and convalescent phases of COVID-19. The prospective study material was composed of cDNA or gDNA derived from T cells, B-cell-depleted T cells, or PBMCs. Subjects who had been exposed to COVID-19, were actively infected with it, or had recovered from it provided the deeply sampled blood TCRbeta repertoires that made up the dataset. The repertoires were released in a freely available public database meant as a resource for research on the immune response to SARS-CoV-2. Samples were obtained from the ongoing ImmuneRACE study (first 160 participants) and from some 1,300 subjects provided by 6 global collaborators. Nearly every sample came with metadata listing a de-identified subject ID, COVID-19 status, age in years and sex. Where available, HLA class I and class II types were obtained from metadata supplied by the sample provider rather than from assay-based typing.

Overall results and qualifications from the work: How much clinical and demographic metadata was included differed by source and by participant, and the metadata was provided uncurated.

Samples from volunteer blood donors who had recovered from COVID-19 were contributed by a second Seattle source. Collaborating institutions collected whole blood in K2EDTA tubes following their own protocols. For TCRbeta analysis, collaborators shipped samples in one of three forms: frozen whole blood, isolated PBMCs, or DNA extracted from either of those sample types. TCRbeta CDR3 regions were amplified from genomic DNA using the immunoSEQ Assay, a bias-controlled multiplex PCR. The paper's data handling went like this. The number of nucleated cells in each sample was estimated from the amplification of reference gene primers within the assay. Sequence reads were collapsed and filtered to measure the absolute abundance of every unique TCRbeta CDR3 rearrangement. For each sample, productive Simpson clonality was calculated as the square root of Simpson's diversity index over productive rearrangements. TCRdb took over this immuneACCESS table, retaining in-frame rearrangements with V and J assigned. Such tables are incomplete; in checked studies, under half of the missing clones stem from an unresolved V gene, and the remainder is unexplained. For V, J and clone size, that table is used; D and trimming come from the DNA. The sample includes about 170,000 clones, with roughly 81% observed a single time. The ten largest clones represent 6% to 9% of the sample.

This TCR was sampled from a man in his forties who had recovered from COVID-19. Material: peripheral blood. This chain is built from TRBV12-3 or TRBV12-4 and TRBJ1-4; the D region possibly corresponds to TRBD1 (5 bases align). The CDR3 protein is CASSFSPTAALFF. The DNA reads TGTGCCAGCAGTTTTTCGCCGACAGCTGCCCTGTTTTTT.